This T cell receptor beta chain was profiled in a study of T-cell memory formation after mild COVID-19. A single record per CDR3 protein comes from TCRdb applying MiXCR to the 5' RACE reads. The sample carries around 470,000 distinct CDR3 sequences, over 15% recorded once. This clonotype showed up just a few times. The sequence was obtained from an adult woman who had mild COVID-19 (a few samples of this study predate the infection). Cell type and time point are not known. Sequenced input: PBMCs or a T cell subset sorted from them (not recorded which).

In DNA, the CDR3 is TGTGCCAGCAGTTTGGGACTAGCCTTTACCGGGGAGCTGTTTTTT. Residues: CASSLGLAFTGELFF. The chain uses TRBV12-3 or TRBV12-4 and TRBJ2-2; 9 positions agree with TRBD2. J was trimmed by 5 bases and V by 3 bases; bases with no gene match: 4. This CDR3 is 15 amino acids long.